Following are 15 T cell receptor beta chains from one sample sequenced in a study of blood T cell repertoires in COVID-19. The table came from immunoSEQ multiplex PCR; TCRdb's copy has only in-frame clones and leaves some out. The data show fewer than 80,000 clones, more than 75% seen once. Sequenced: peripheral blood. The source is a man in his 60s with COVID-19, enrolled during active disease.

This clone was detected once. The rearrangement links TRBV19 to TRBJ1-1; possibly TRBD1 for D (6 bases). Germline V gene sequence: CDR1 LNHDA, CDR2 SQIVND (reference sequence). V was pared by 5 bases and J by 0 bases, with 16 bases between. This CDR3 contains 16 residues. CDR3 DNA: TGTGCCAGTAGTTCCCTCCGGGACACTTTGAACACTGAAGCTTTCTTT. Amino acids: CASSSLRDTLNTEAFF.

This chain joins TRBV30 and TRBJ2-3; 14 nucleotides match TRBD2. The germline V gene encodes CDR1 GTSNPN and CDR2 SVGIG (reference sequence). The CDR3 has 15 amino acids. Trimming removed 3 bases from V and 6 bases from J; junction bases left unmatched: 5. CDR3 sequence (DNA): TGTGCCTGGAGCCGACTAGCGGGAGGGCCGGATACGCAGTATTTT. It encodes CAWSRLAGGPDTQYF. The variable domain in full, completed from reference TRBV30 and TRBJ2-3, reads SQTIHQWPATLVQPVGSPLSLECTVEGTSNPNLYWYRQAAGRGLQLLFYSVGIGQISSEVPQNLSASRPQDRQFILSSKKLLLSDSGFYLCAWSRLAGGPDTQYFGPGTRLTVL.

The chain couples TRBV30 to TRBJ1-2; 7 positions agree with TRBD1. CDR1 GTSNPN and CDR2 SVGIG come from the germline V gene (reference sequence). J was trimmed by 4 bases and V by 2 bases; bases with no gene match: 13. This CDR3 has 16 residues. DNA for the CDR3: TGTGCCTGGAGTAGGGACAGTCTTATTCAACCCTATGGCTACACCTTC. It specifies CAWSRDSLIQPYGYTF. The full variable domain, in which reference TRBV30 and TRBJ1-2 provide the parts outside the CDR3, is SQTIHQWPATLVQPVGSPLSLECTVEGTSNPNLYWYRQAAGRGLQLLFYSVGIGQISSEVPQNLSASRPQDRQFILSSKKLLLSDSGFYLCAWSRDSLIQPYGYTFGSGTRLTVV.

The genes are TRBV28 and TRBJ1-1; 7 bases are shared with TRBD1. V trimming: 7 bases; J trimming: 11 bases; junction bases outside the gene matches: 16. CDR1 MDHEN and CDR2 SYDVKM come from the germline V gene. The CDR3 totals 14 residues. CDR3 sequence: CASNLSQGPESAFF. CDR3 coding DNA: TGTGCCAGCAACCTTTCACAGGGGCCGGAGTCGGCTTTCTTT.

The chain links TRBV20-1 to TRBJ1-5, with TRBD1 matching 8 bases. Germline V gene sequence: CDR1 DFQATT, CDR2 SNEGSKA (reference sequence). With 3 bases clipped from V and 7 bases from J, the junction kept 5 bases outside the gene matches. The CDR3 has 13 amino acids. CDR3 sequence reads: CSASRQGRQPQHF. The CDR3 bases are TGCAGTGCTAGTAGACAGGGGAGACAGCCCCAGCATTTT.

This clone has just a few counts. The chain combines TRBV5-1 with TRBJ1-5; no clear D. Germline values: CDR1 SGHRS, CDR2 YFSETQ. This CDR3 is built from 14 residues. Between the trimmed V and J ends, which lost 0 bases and 8 bases, there was a span of 12 bases. As DNA, the CDR3 is TGCGCCAGCAGCTTGGGGGAGTCGAGGGAGCCCCAGCATTTT. Translation gives CASSLGESREPQHF.

This clone has a handful of counts. V gene TRBV30 combines with J gene TRBJ2-7; D call uncertain. Germline V gene sequence: CDR1 GTSNPN, CDR2 SVGIG (reference sequence). Trimming stripped 0 bases from V and 3 bases from J, with 9 bases between. This CDR3 has 13 amino acids. The CDR3 protein is CAWSVQLGYEQYF. In nucleotides, the CDR3 is TGTGCCTGGAGTGTACAGCTCGGCTACGAGCAGTACTTC.

The rearrangement joins TRBV9 to TRBJ2-3; 10 bases are shared with TRBD2. The CDR3 extends over 16 amino acids. Trimming cost V 1 base and J 6 bases; bases outside gene matches: 8. Looked up from germline, CDR1 is SGDLS and CDR2 is YYNGEE. The CDR3 DNA is TGTGCCAGCAGCGTAACAACTAGCGGGAAAGGGGATACGCAGTATTTT. Encoded protein: CASSVTTSGKGDTQYF.

This clone showed up just a few times. V and J are TRBV28 and TRBJ1-4; no clear D. The CDR3 covers 14 residues. CDR1 MDHEN and CDR2 SYDVKM come from the germline V gene. V dropped 4 bases and J dropped 8 bases, with 14 bases sitting between them. CDR3 nucleotide sequence: TGTGCCAGCAGTTCCCGCAGGAACATCGAAAAACTGTTTTTT. It codes for CASSSRRNIEKLFF.

J is TRBJ2-7 and V is TRBV21-1; TRBD2, the D gene given by the table, was not confirmed from the DNA. TRBV21-1 is a pseudogene. The length of the CDR3 is 18 residues. The DNA of the CDR3 is TGTGCCAGCAGCAAAAGGGTGGTGGTGCGGGCCTTCTCCTACGAGCAGTACTTC. Amino acids: CASSKRVVVRAFSYEQYF.

This clone was detected only a few times. The gene calls are TRBV6-5 and TRBJ2-7; 7 bases line up with TRBD2. J was trimmed by 3 bases and V by 5 bases; bases with no gene match: 7. Germline V CDR1 and CDR2: MNHEY, SVGAGI. The CDR3 is 14 amino acids. The chain's CDR3 is CASSRDYENYEQYF. CDR3 DNA sequence: TGTGCCAGCAGTCGGGACTACGAAAACTACGAGCAGTACTTC.

The chain has TRBV5-5 and TRBJ2-5; 11 nucleotides match TRBD1. CDR3 length: 15 amino acids. Germline V gives CDR1 SGHKS, CDR2 YYEKEE (reference sequence). The trim removed 4 bases at V and 5 bases at J, leaving 7 bases unmatched. CDR3 region: CASSRTGGELETQYF. The DNA of the CDR3 is TGTGCCAGCAGCCGGACAGGGGGCGAACTGGAGACCCAGTACTTC. Complete variable domain (other parts from reference TRBV5-5 and TRBJ2-5): DAGVTQSPTHLIKTRGQQVTLRCSPISGHKSVSWYQQVLGQGPQFIFQYYEKEERGRGNFPDRFSARQFPNYSSELNVNALLLGDSALYLCASSRTGGELETQYFGPGTRLLVL.

This chain joins TRBV18 and TRBJ2-2; D is possibly TRBD2 (6 bases). This CDR3 spans 16 amino acids. The V and J ends lost 6 bases and 0 bases respectively, with 14 bases between them. The germline CDR1 and CDR2 sequences are KGHSH and LQKENI. This CDR3 reads CASSLNGGSNTGELFF. The DNA for the CDR3 is TGTGCCAGCTCCCTAAACGGGGGATCGAACACCGGGGAGCTGTTTTTT. The variable domain in full, completed from reference TRBV18 and TRBJ2-2, reads NAGVMQNPRHLVRRRGQEARLRCSPMKGHSHVYWYRQLPEEGLKFMVYLQKENIIDESGMPKERFSAEFPKEGPSILRIQQVVRGDSAAYFCASSLNGGSNTGELFFGEGSRLTVL.

The chain couples TRBV6-5 to TRBJ1-1; perhaps TRBD1 as D (6 bases). This CDR3 region has 15 residues. Deletions cut 8 bases from V and 6 bases from J, with 22 bases between. Germline V gives CDR1 MNHEY, CDR2 SVGAGI. The CDR3 here is CASYSPRGRKAEAFF. Written as DNA, the CDR3 is TGTGCCAGCTATAGTCCCAGGGGAAGGAAAGCTGAAGCTTTCTTT.

V and J are TRBV7-9 and TRBJ1-5, with TRBD1 matching 7 bases. After removal of 1 base from V and 1 base from J, the junction contained 4 bases not matched to a gene. The CDR3 runs to 16 residues. CDR1 SEHNR and CDR2 FQNEAQ come from the germline V gene (reference sequence). The CDR3 region has the DNA TGTGCCAGCAGCTTAGGGTCAGGGGGAAGCAATCAGCCCCAGCATTTT. Its translation: CASSLGSGGSNQPQHF.